One and the same sample provided the 25 T cell receptor beta chains below, sequenced in a study of blood T cell repertoires in COVID-19. The data were produced by immunoSEQ multiplex PCR, yet TCRdb's version contains in-frame clones alone and is incomplete. The sample has nearly 250,000 clones, 86% seen once. The sample was PBMCs or T cells enriched from blood (not recorded which). The receptors shown here come from a woman in her 50s who had recovered from COVID-19.

The chain carries TRBV29-1 and TRBJ2-7, with TRBD1 matching 11 bases. From germline, CDR1 is SQVTM and CDR2 ANQGSEA. This CDR3 spans 14 amino acids. V gave up 4 bases and J gave up 5 bases; unmatched junction bases: 7. The CDR3 loop is CSVASGTGGNEQYF. CDR3 DNA: TGCAGCGTTGCGAGCGGGACAGGGGGTAACGAGCAGTACTTC.

The table lists this clone with a count of one. The chain recombines TRBV4-3 with TRBJ2-7, with TRBD2 identical over 8 bases. V dropped 1 base and J dropped 3; count of bases not matched to a gene: 5. Germline CDR1 LGHNA, CDR2 YSLEER. The CDR3 covers 15 residues. This chain's CDR3 is CASSQGAGENYEQYF. In DNA form, the CDR3 reads TGCGCCAGCAGCCAAGGAGCGGGAGAAAACTACGAGCAGTACTTC.

V is TRBV9 and J is TRBJ2-3, with 7 bases lining up with TRBD2. The ends lost 4 bases at V and 5 bases at J; junction bases unmatched: 10. Germline values: CDR1 SGDLS, CDR2 YYNGEE. The CDR3 sequence is 15 residues long. CDR3 protein: CASSPGGRGIDTQYF. CDR3 coding DNA: TGTGCCAGCAGCCCCGGCGGGAGAGGTATAGATACGCAGTATTTT.

The chain is built from TRBV7-2 and TRBJ2-1, with 14 nucleotides matching TRBD2. CDR3 length: 18 amino acids. From germline, CDR1 is SGHTA and CDR2 FQGNSA. J was trimmed by 7 bases and V by 5 bases; bases with no gene match: 13. In DNA form, the CDR3 reads TGTGCCAGCAGCGGAGGACTAGCGGGAGGCGCCTCCCGTAATGAGCAGTTCTTC. Translated, it gives CASSGGLAGGASRNEQFF.

V usage is TRBV12-2 and J usage is TRBJ2-5; TRBD2 was called by the table and not checked on the DNA. TRBV12-2 is labeled a pseudogene. The CDR3 has 14 residues. The CDR3 protein is CASPLPSREETQYF. CDR3 nucleotide sequence: TGTGCAAGTCCCCTCCCCTCCCGGGAAGAGACCCAGTACTTC.

This sequence joins TRBV25-1 and TRBJ2-2; TRBD2 matches at 7 bases. V gave up 7 bases and J gave up 6 bases; unmatched junction bases: 8. The CDR3 contains 14 residues. Germline assignment: CDR1 MGHDK and CDR2 SYGVNS. CDR3 DNA sequence: TGTGCCAGCACGGGGCGGGGGATCGCCGGGGAGCTGTTTTTT. This translates into CASTGRGIAGELFF.

The chain has TRBV19 and TRBJ1-1; possible D gene TRBD1, 5 bases. Per germline, CDR1 LNHDA and CDR2 SQIVND (reference sequence). Trimming took off 5 bases at V and 8 bases at J, with 12 bases between the two ends. The CDR3 has 12 amino acids. Here the CDR3 DNA reads TGTGCCAGTAGTGCAGGGCGGTACGAAGCTTTCTTT. Its translation is CASSAGRYEAFF.

The chain has TRBV7-3 and TRBJ2-5, with 9 bases identical to TRBD2. Trimming removed 2 bases from V and 5 bases from J; junction bases left unmatched: 6. Germline CDR1 and CDR2: SGHTA and FQGTGA. The CDR3 length is 15 residues. Written as DNA, the CDR3 is TGTGCCAGCAGCTTAGGGTTGCGGGAGGGTGAGACCCAGTACTTC. Translating it yields CASSLGLREGETQYF. Supplemented by reference TRBV7-3 and TRBJ2-5, the full variable domain reads GAGVSQTPSNKVTEKGKYVELRCDPISGHTALYWYRQSLGQGPEFLIYFQGTGAADDSGLPNDRFFAVRPEGSVSTLKIQRTERGDSAVYLCASSLGLREGETQYFGPGTRLLVL.

The chain couples TRBV19 to TRBJ1-2; 9 bases map to TRBD1. CDR3 length: 16 amino acids. Germline loops: CDR1 LNHDA, CDR2 SQIVND (reference sequence). The trim removed 3 bases at V and 3 bases at J, leaving 8 bases unmatched. The DNA for the CDR3 is TGTGCCAGTAGTATTGGTGGGGACAGGGTTTACTATGGCTACACCTTC. Its translation is CASSIGGDRVYYGYTF.

The chain carries TRBV9 and TRBJ2-1; 8 bases match TRBD1. The V gene's germline CDR1 is SGDLS and CDR2 YYNGEE. Trimming removed 0 bases from V and 6 bases from J; junction bases left unmatched: 11. This CDR3 is built from 17 residues. CDR3 amino acids: CASSVGTGKVQGNEQFF. DNA of the CDR3: TGTGCCAGCAGCGTAGGGACAGGGAAGGTTCAGGGCAATGAGCAGTTCTTC.

CDR3 bases: TGTGCCAGCAGCCCCCGAGGGCGGGGGAGCAATCAGCCCCAGCATTTT. Translated: CASSPRGRGSNQPQHF. The genes are TRBV28 and TRBJ1-5; tentative D call: TRBD1 (5 bases). CDR3 size: 16 residues. Trimming shortened V by 6 bases and J by 1 base, and 16 bases separated the two germline ends. Per the germline V gene, CDR1 is MDHEN and CDR2 is SYDVKM.

The chain couples TRBV27 to TRBJ2-1, with D possibly TRBD1 on 5 matching bases. V lost 7 bases, J lost 6 bases, and 13 bases lay in between. Germline CDR1 is MNHEY and CDR2 is SMNVEV (reference sequence). This CDR3 region has 13 residues. This CDR3 reads CASTHNQGNEQFF. The CDR3 DNA is TGTGCCAGCACCCATAACCAGGGCAATGAGCAGTTCTTC.

This clone was seen only a few times. The V call is TRBV5-8, the J call TRBJ1-2; 7 bases agree with TRBD1. The CDR3 spans 15 residues. The germline CDR1 and CDR2 sequences are SGHTS and YDEGEE. The junction had 6 bases not matched to a gene; V was cut back by 3 bases and J by 1 base. In DNA, the CDR3 is TGTGCCAGCAGCTGGACAGGTTCGGTTAACTATGGCTACACCTTC. Translated, it gives CASSWTGSVNYGYTF.

The rearrangement uses TRBV4-1 and TRBJ1-2; 11 positions agree with TRBD1. Per germline, CDR1 MGHRA and CDR2 YSYEKL. This CDR3 comprises 15 residues. V shed 5 bases and J 12 bases; nucleotides not matched to a gene: 14. The CDR3 DNA follows: TGCGCCAGCAGCGGGGCAGAGGACAGGGGGCGGTGGAACACCTTC. It yields the protein CASSGAEDRGRWNTF.

J is TRBJ1-5 and V is TRBV28; a weak D match, TRBD1 (6 bases). The germline V gene encodes CDR1 MDHEN and CDR2 SYDVKM. Trimming stripped 1 base from V and 1 base from J, with 8 bases between. This CDR3 is 15 amino acids long. The CDR3 bases are TGTGCCAGCAGTTTATCAGGGGTCAGCAATCAGCCCCAGCATTTT. Amino acid sequence: CASSLSGVSNQPQHF.

V and J are TRBV28 and TRBJ2-4; D is unresolved. This CDR3 region has 13 residues. Trimming pared 2 bases from V and 5 bases from J, leaving 7 bases between. Germline V gene data show CDR1 as MDHEN and CDR2 as SYDVKM. CDR3 coding DNA: TGTGCCAGCAGTTTAGTACATGAAAACATTCAGTACTTC. It codes for CASSLVHENIQYF.

V gene TRBV7-9 combines with J gene TRBJ1-6; D remains ambiguous. CDR1 SEHNR and CDR2 FQNEAQ come from the germline V gene (reference sequence). Trimming took off 5 bases at V and 9 bases at J, with 14 bases between the two ends. CDR3 length: 14 residues. The DNA for the CDR3 is TGTGCCAGCAGCGATACCCTGGGCGCTTCACCCCTCCACTTT. It codes for CASSDTLGASPLHF.

This sequence joins TRBV7-3 and TRBJ2-1; 7 nucleotides match TRBD2. The CDR3 loop spans 15 amino acids. Per germline, CDR1 SGHTA and CDR2 FQGTGA. V shed 5 bases, J shed 4 bases, and the junction held 8 bases outside the gene matches. The CDR3 here is CASSLSSGSYNEQFF. CDR3 sequence (DNA): TGTGCCAGCAGCCTGTCTAGCGGATCGTACAATGAGCAGTTCTTC.

This clone appeared a single time. This sequence joins TRBV5-4 and TRBJ1-1; no firm D call. The CDR3 has 15 residues. Germline CDR1 and CDR2: SGHNT and YYREEE (reference sequence). V shed 2 bases and J shed 3 bases, with 14 bases lying between them. The CDR3 loop is CASSFTGPRYTEAFF. The CDR3 DNA is TGTGCCAGCAGCTTCACTGGGCCCAGGTACACTGAAGCTTTCTTT.

The genes are TRBV18 and TRBJ1-1, with D tentatively TRBD1 (5 bases). The germline gives CDR1 KGHSH, CDR2 LQKENI. The ends were cut back, 2 bases at V and 1 base at J, with 14 bases in the middle. This CDR3 region has 16 residues. The CDR3 DNA reads as TGTGCCAGCTCACCAGAGGCAGGGATGAGGAACACTGAAGCTTTCTTT. Its protein is CASSPEAGMRNTEAFF.

V and J are TRBV6-5 and TRBJ2-7, with 7 nucleotides matching TRBD1. V was clipped by 2 bases and J by 3 bases; unmatched bases: 7. The CDR3 covers 15 residues. CDR1 is MNHEY, CDR2 SVGAGI, per germline. The CDR3 reads CASSYTFTGDYEQYF. CDR3 nucleotide sequence: TGTGCCAGCAGTTACACTTTTACAGGGGACTACGAGCAGTACTTC.

The chain employs TRBV6-5 and TRBJ2-7; TRBD2 is a possible D gene (6 bases). This CDR3 is 12 amino acids long. Germline V gives CDR1 MNHEY, CDR2 SVGAGI. V was trimmed by 6 bases and J by 4 bases, leaving 10 bases between them. CDR3 nucleotides: TGTGCCAGCAGATCGACTAGTTACGAGCAGTACTTC. Its translation is CASRSTSYEQYF.

Comments on this clone: An end of the junction differs from the germline gene, which may be a read error. The rearrangement uses TRBV11-2 and TRBJ2-7; TRBD2 agrees at 8 bases. The germline V gene encodes CDR1 SGHAT and CDR2 FQNNGV. CDR3 size: 12 residues. In nucleotides, the CDR3 is TGTGCCAGCAGCTTAGATTTAGCGGGGACCTTCTTC. Protein sequence: CASSLDLAGTFF.

This sequence joins TRBV19 and TRBJ2-2; 10 nucleotides agree with TRBD2. CDR1 LNHDA and CDR2 SQIVND come from the germline V gene (reference sequence). CDR3 length equals 15 residues. The trim removed 7 bases at V and 5 bases at J, leaving 7 bases unmatched. CDR3 DNA: TGTGCCAGTAAATCTAGCGGGGGACCAACCGGGGAGCTGTTTTTT. Translated: CASKSSGGPTGELFF.

The CDR3, as DNA: TGTGCCAGCAGCTCCCCAGCGGGAGTTCGAACCGGGGAGCTGTTTTTT. Translating gives CASSSPAGVRTGELFF. The rearrangement links TRBV5-6 to TRBJ2-2; 8 bases match TRBD2. Looked up from germline, CDR1 is SGHDT and CDR2 is YYEEEE. The CDR3 contains 16 residues. Germline trimming cut 3 bases from V and 5 bases from J; bases unmatched to any gene: 9.